A single sample is the source of the 27 T cell receptor beta chains below, sequenced in a study of cytomegalovirus exposure and HLA in healthy donors. Sequencing was performed with immunoSEQ multiplex PCR; in TCRdb, only in-frame clones are kept and a portion is missing. In the table there are about 82,000 clones, more than 85% of which are singletons. What was sequenced was PBMCs. The receptor set was obtained from a man aged 18 to 29 in good health and CMV-seronegative.

This CDR3 is CASSSQTGLSGYTF. In DNA form, the CDR3 reads TGTGCCAGCAGCTCTCAAACGGGACTCTCCGGCTACACCTTC. The chain has TRBV11-2 and TRBJ1-2; tentatively, D is TRBD1 (5 bases). Trimming left V 4 bases short and J 8 bases short, with 17 bases between. The CDR3 has 14 residues. The germline V gene has CDR1 SGHAT and CDR2 FQNNGV.

The chain has TRBV19 and TRBJ2-7; 8 bases are a match to TRBD1. With 4 bases clipped from V and 4 bases from J, the junction kept 9 bases outside the gene matches. Germline loops: CDR1 LNHDA, CDR2 SQIVND (reference sequence). The CDR3 consists of 15 residues. The DNA of the CDR3 is TGTGCCAGTAGTAAAATGGAGACAGGGGATTACGAGCAGTACTTC. Its translation: CASSKMETGDYEQYF.

In nucleotides, the CDR3 is TGTGCCAGCAGTGAAGGGGGGGGCGCAACCGGGGAGCTGTTTTTT. This gives the protein CASSEGGGATGELFF. The chain combines TRBV6-4 with TRBJ2-2; D perhaps matches TRBD2 (7 bases). There are 15 residues in the CDR3. Per the germline V gene, CDR1 is MRHNA and CDR2 is SNTAGT. Between the trimmed V and J ends, which lost 3 bases and 5 bases, there was a span of 13 bases.

This clone was seen only once. The V and J genes are TRBV19 and TRBJ1-4; TRBD1 matches at 7 bases. Germline V gene data show CDR1 as LNHDA and CDR2 as SQIVND (reference sequence). This CDR3 region has 21 residues. With V trimmed by 1 base and J by 5 bases, 22 bases remained unmatched. The CDR3 region has the DNA TGTGCCAGTAGTATAGGGGGAGGTGCCAGGGGGACCCTCGGCTTCAATGAAAAACTGTTTTTT. It translates to CASSIGGGARGTLGFNEKLFF.

The CDR3, as DNA: TGCAGTGCAGAGGATATAGAGACCCAGTACTTC. Residues: CSAEDIETQYF. The rearrangement links TRBV20-1 to TRBJ2-5; D is unclear. Trimming took off 6 bases at V and 4 bases at J, with 9 bases between the two ends. There are 11 residues in the CDR3. Germline CDR1 is DFQATT and CDR2 is SNEGSKA (reference sequence).

This clone was observed a single time. V and J are TRBV28 and TRBJ2-7, with TRBD1 matching 7 bases. Germline V gives CDR1 MDHEN, CDR2 SYDVKM. With V trimmed by 8 bases and J by 4 bases, 2 bases remained unmatched. The CDR3 totals 11 residues. CDR3 sequence reads: CASGQVYEQYF. The CDR3 DNA is TGTGCCAGCGGACAGGTTTACGAGCAGTACTTC.

The rearrangement uses TRBV5-1 and TRBJ2-1; the match to TRBD1 covers 10 bases. This CDR3 has 14 amino acids. Germline values: CDR1 SGHRS, CDR2 YFSETQ. V lost 4 bases, J lost 8 bases, and 6 bases stayed unmatched. The CDR3 here is CASSRGQGVDEQFF. CDR3 bases: TGCGCCAGCAGCCGAGGACAGGGGGTGGATGAGCAGTTCTTC.

This chain joins TRBV27 and TRBJ1-2; D remains ambiguous. Germline CDR1 is MNHEY and CDR2 is SMNVEV (reference sequence). The CDR3 extends over 14 amino acids. Trimming took 4 bases from V and 8 from J, leaving 17 bases between them. The CDR3 sequence is CASSWREHHSGYTF. CDR3 DNA: TGTGCCAGCAGTTGGAGGGAACATCACTCGGGCTACACCTTC.

V is TRBV27 and J is TRBJ1-4; no clear D gene. CDR1 and CDR2 (germline): MNHEY, SMNVEV (reference sequence). The ends were cut back, 3 bases at V and 4 bases at J, with 12 bases in the middle. The CDR3 is 15 amino acids. The CDR3: CASSFGSEGNEKLFF. CDR3 DNA sequence: TGTGCCAGCAGTTTTGGGTCTGAGGGTAATGAAAAACTGTTTTTT.

V is TRBV5-1 and J is TRBJ1-1; the match to TRBD1 covers 10 bases. The CDR3 covers 17 residues. From germline, CDR1 is SGHRS and CDR2 YFSETQ. Germline trimming cut 0 bases from V and 2 bases from J; bases unmatched to any gene: 7. The CDR3 DNA follows: TGCGCCAGCAGCTTGGGCCTAAGACAGGGGGCTAACACTGAAGCTTTCTTT. Amino acid sequence: CASSLGLRQGANTEAFF.

The V call is TRBV28, the J call TRBJ2-3; the D gene is possibly TRBD2 (6 bases). Trimming stripped 0 bases from V and 0 bases from J, with 13 bases between. There are 17 residues in the CDR3. The germline V gene encodes CDR1 MDHEN and CDR2 SYDVKM. CDR3 residues: CASSLWMNSGSTDTQYF. The CDR3 nucleotides are TGTGCCAGCAGTTTATGGATGAACAGCGGGAGCACAGATACGCAGTATTTT.

CDR3 coding DNA: TGTGCCAGCAGCTCCAATCCGGGACAGGGTATGCATGAGCAGTTCTTC. Translated: CASSSNPGQGMHEQFF. The rearrangement joins TRBV11-3 to TRBJ2-1; 9 nucleotides align to TRBD1. Germline CDR1 and CDR2: SGHNT and YENEEA. The V gene end was trimmed by 4 bases and the J gene end by 8 bases; junction bases not matched to a gene: 12. This CDR3 spans 16 amino acids.

The rearrangement uses TRBV19 and TRBJ1-5, with 7 bases matching TRBD1. Germline V gives CDR1 LNHDA, CDR2 SQIVND (reference sequence). J lost 5 bases, V lost 6 bases, and 10 bases had no gene match. The CDR3 has 15 amino acids. The DNA for the CDR3 is TGTGCCAGTAGACCCTCGACAGGGCGCGATCAGCCCCAGCATTTT. The encoded protein is CASRPSTGRDQPQHF.

The rearrangement uses TRBV5-1 and TRBJ2-7; 8 nucleotides line up with TRBD1. V dropped 7 bases and J dropped 5; count of bases not matched to a gene: 8. The CDR3 length is 13 residues. CDR1 is SGHRS, CDR2 YFSETQ, per germline. The CDR3 protein is CASGQGLPNEQYF. The DNA for the CDR3 is TGCGCCAGCGGACAGGGCCTCCCCAACGAGCAGTACTTC. The variable domain in full, with the rest retrieved from reference TRBV5-1 and TRBJ2-7, is KAGVTQTPRYLIKTRGQQVTLSCSPISGHRSVSWYQQTPGQGLQFLFEYFSETQRNKGNFPGRFSGRQFSNSRSEMNVSTLELGDSALYLCASGQGLPNEQYFGPGTRLTVT.

The rearrangement joins TRBV27 to TRBJ1-1, with D maybe TRBD1 (6 bases). V lost 3 bases to trimming and J lost 4 bases, with 15 bases between them. From germline, CDR1 is MNHEY and CDR2 SMNVEV (reference sequence). The CDR3 sequence is 15 residues long. As DNA, the CDR3 is TGTGCCAGCAGTTTTTCACAGGGCTTTGGCACTGAAGCTTTCTTT. As protein: CASSFSQGFGTEAFF.

The chain has TRBV19 and TRBJ1-4; no clear D gene. Germline-derived CDR1 and CDR2 are LNHDA and SQIVND (reference sequence). This CDR3 has 12 amino acids. V lost 4 bases and J lost 6, with 6 bases in between. The CDR3 DNA sequence: TGTGCCAGTAGTAGGCCTTATGAAAAACTGTTTTTT. It specifies CASSRPYEKLFF.

In its sample, this clone was seen once. V is TRBV4-1 and J is TRBJ1-3, with a tentative D call TRBD1 (5 bases). V shed 4 bases and J shed 3 bases, with 19 bases lying between them. The length of the CDR3 is 17 residues. Germline V gives CDR1 MGHRA, CDR2 YSYEKL. CDR3 loop: CASSLSAGRVDGNTIYF. DNA for the CDR3: TGCGCCAGCAGCCTATCCGCCGGCAGGGTGGATGGAAACACCATATATTTT.

The chain couples TRBV4-2 to TRBJ1-2; D possibly corresponds to TRBD1 (5 bases). CDR3 size: 14 residues. Looked up from germline, CDR1 is LGHNA and CDR2 is YNFKEQ. Trimming removed 3 bases from V and 6 bases from J, with 14 bases in between. CDR3 DNA sequence: TGTGCCAGCAGCCAGCCCCTGGCGGGGGATGGCTACACCTTC. As protein: CASSQPLAGDGYTF.

The V call is TRBV7-2, the J call TRBJ1-5; TRBD1 agrees at 9 bases. This CDR3 spans 14 amino acids. V lost 5 bases to trimming and J lost 6 bases; unmatched junction nucleotides: 5. Germline V gene data show CDR1 as SGHTA and CDR2 as FQGNSA. The chain's CDR3 is CASSKDRGSQPQHF. As DNA, the CDR3 is TGTGCCAGCAGCAAGGACAGGGGCAGTCAGCCCCAGCATTTT.

This clone is a singleton in its sample. The chain employs TRBV5-1 and TRBJ1-1; tentatively, D is TRBD1 (5 bases). The V end lost 4 bases, the J end lost 6 bases, and 16 bases lay between the germline ends. This CDR3 spans 14 amino acids. Germline loops: CDR1 SGHRS, CDR2 YFSETQ. CDR3: CASSLGTAGAEAFF. The DNA of the CDR3 is TGCGCCAGCAGCCTAGGGACCGCGGGGGCTGAAGCTTTCTTT.

The chain uses TRBV19 and TRBJ2-1; 8 bases are shared with TRBD1. V was pared by 5 bases and J by 4 bases, with 1 base of the junction left unmatched. The CDR3 runs to 13 residues. The V gene's germline CDR1 is LNHDA and CDR2 SQIVND (reference sequence). The CDR3, as DNA: TGTGCCAGTAGTCGGACAGGGTACAATGAGCAGTTCTTC. Protein sequence: CASSRTGYNEQFF.

V and J are TRBV5-1 and TRBJ1-1; 7 bases are shared with TRBD1. V was pared by 4 bases and J by 11 bases, with 14 bases of the junction left unmatched. This CDR3 comprises 14 residues. Germline V lookup: CDR1 SGHRS, CDR2 YFSETQ. Here the CDR3 reads CASSTGQLTMGAFF. CDR3 coding DNA: TGCGCCAGCAGCACGGGACAGTTGACTATGGGGGCTTTCTTT.

This chain joins TRBV7-9 and TRBJ1-5, with TRBD1 as a possible D gene (6 bases). There are 15 residues in the CDR3. The germline gives CDR1 SEHNR, CDR2 FQNEAQ (reference sequence). V was cut by 5 bases and J by 3 bases, with 14 bases left in between. DNA of the CDR3: TGTGCCAGCAGCCCCTCAGGGGTCCCCAATCAGCCCCAGCATTTT. This translates into CASSPSGVPNQPQHF.

Note on this clone: A much more abundant neighbour one base away suggests this may be a read error. The chain joins TRBV6-5 to TRBJ1-1; D perhaps matches TRBD1 (5 bases). This CDR3 spans 14 amino acids. Germline CDR1 and CDR2: MNHEY and SVGAGI. In nucleotides, the CDR3 is TGTACCAGCAGCCCCTTGGGGGGGAACACTGAAGCTTTCTTT. This codes for CTSSPLGGNTEAFF.

The chain has TRBV7-9 and TRBJ1-2, with 9 bases lining up with TRBD1. From germline, CDR1 is SEHNR and CDR2 FQNEAQ (reference sequence). V shed 3 bases and J 2 bases; nucleotides not matched to a gene: 7. The CDR3 is 16 residues long. The CDR3 protein is CASSLTWDRDNYGYTF. CDR3 sequence (DNA): TGTGCCAGCAGCTTGACTTGGGACAGGGACAACTATGGCTACACCTTC.

There are a few counts of this clone. The chain has TRBV12-2 and TRBJ1-5; TRBD1, the table's D call, lacks a check against the DNA. TRBV12-2 is reported as a pseudogene. This CDR3 region has 22 residues. The DNA for the CDR3 is TGTGCAAGTCGCTTAGGCTATGTTAGGATGGGACAGCTAAAACCGAGCAATCAGCCCCAGCATTTT. Encoded protein: CASRLGYVRMGQLKPSNQPQHF.

The genes are TRBV13 and TRBJ1-2; 9 bases are shared with TRBD1. The junction had 13 bases not matched to a gene; V was cut back by 6 bases and J by 8 bases. The CDR3 contains 15 residues. Germline V gene data show CDR1 as PRHDT and CDR2 as FYEKMQ (reference sequence). The CDR3 protein is CASRSIQGANRGYTF. CDR3 DNA: TGTGCCAGCAGGTCCATACAGGGGGCGAATCGAGGCTACACCTTC.